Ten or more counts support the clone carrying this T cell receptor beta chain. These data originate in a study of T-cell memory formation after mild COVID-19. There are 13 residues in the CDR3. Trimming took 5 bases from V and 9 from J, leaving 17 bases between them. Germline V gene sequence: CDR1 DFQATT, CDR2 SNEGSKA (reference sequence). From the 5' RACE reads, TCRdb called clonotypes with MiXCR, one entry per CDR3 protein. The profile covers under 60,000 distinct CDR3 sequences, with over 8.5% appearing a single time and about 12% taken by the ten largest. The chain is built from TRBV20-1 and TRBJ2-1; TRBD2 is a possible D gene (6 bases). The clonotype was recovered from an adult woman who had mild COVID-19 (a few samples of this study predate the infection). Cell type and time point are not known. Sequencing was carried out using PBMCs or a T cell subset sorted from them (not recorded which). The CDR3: CSAWSGLRGEQFF. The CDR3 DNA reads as TGCAGTGCTTGGTCGGGACTCCGGGGTGAGCAGTTCTTC.